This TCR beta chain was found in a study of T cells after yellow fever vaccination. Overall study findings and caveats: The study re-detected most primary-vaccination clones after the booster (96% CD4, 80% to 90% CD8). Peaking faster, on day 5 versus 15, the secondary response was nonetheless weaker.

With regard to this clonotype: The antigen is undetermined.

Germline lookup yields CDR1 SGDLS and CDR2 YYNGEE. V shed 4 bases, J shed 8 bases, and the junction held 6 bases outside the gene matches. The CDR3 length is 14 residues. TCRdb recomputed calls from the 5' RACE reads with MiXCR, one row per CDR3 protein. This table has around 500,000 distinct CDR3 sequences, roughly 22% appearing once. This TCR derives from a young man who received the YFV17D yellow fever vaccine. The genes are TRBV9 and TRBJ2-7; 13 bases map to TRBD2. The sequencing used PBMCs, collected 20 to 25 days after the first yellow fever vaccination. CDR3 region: CASSYGLAGEQQYF. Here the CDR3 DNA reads TGTGCCAGCAGCTATGGACTAGCGGGGGAGCAGCAGTACTTC.